The entry that follows covers one TCR beta chain sequence. The table lists this clonotype with a few counts. This clone's antigen is unknown. No base-level quality is on record; no much larger clone is a single base apart. This sample is drawn from a study of breast tumors, draining lymph nodes, adjacent tissues (dated by TCRdb to 2016 to 2018). For the wider study: In breast cancer patients, the study compared the TCR beta repertoires of tumor, adjacent nontumor tissue and axillary lymph nodes. In human breast cancer, the study set out to evaluate how tumor, surrounding tissue and draining lymph node repertoires relate to one another and whether T cells may move between these sites.

The lymph node samples were taken from the axillary draining lymph nodes of breast cancer patients. V and J lose 7 bases and 0 bases, and a span of 9 bases separates them. CDR1 MDHEN and CDR2 SYDVKM were looked up in the germline V gene. The CDR3 sequence holds 13 residues, the cysteine and phenylalanine included. CDR3 DNA is the only sequence kept; it has 39 bases, read in frame from the first base. The sequencing machine was an Illumina HiSeq 2000. TCR beta chain libraries were generated by multiplex PCR amplification. High-throughput sequencing was used to analyze the amplified TCR beta chain products. TCRdb reprocessing: public reads trimmed at Q25 with fastp, clones called with MiXCR, in-frame beta chains kept. All rows with the same CDR3 protein become a single entry with the most common DNA and genes. In this sample the table shows 200,000 or so distinct CDR3 sequences, over 25% of which occur a single time. The top ten clonotypes cover roughly 4% of the sample.

The full study reports these points: Tumors showed preferential V and J gene usage, and their T-cell repertoire diversity fell below that of lymph nodes yet above that of nontumor tissue. Rather than being directly demonstrated, the conclusion that tumor T cells originate in lymph nodes was presented as consistent with a hypothesis. The similarity between tumor and nontumor tissue repertoires was significantly greater in luminal-like breast cancer than in basal-like breast cancer. A scenario in which most tumor T cells derive from the lymph node and then expand within tumor tissue was judged to be consistent with the data.

This TCR was recovered from a female donor with breast cancer. Some clones in this sample may be carry-over from other donors' samples. The source material was axillary lymph node tissue. The V and J segments used are TRBV28 and TRBJ2-5; the D gene is perhaps TRBD1 or TRBD2, as each covers 5 bases. The CDR3 in this case is CASMGTYQETQYF. The sequenced DNA: TGTGCCAGCATGGGGACGTACCAAGAGACCCAGTACTTC.